Sequencing of this T cell receptor (beta chain) was carried out in a study of neoadjuvant anti-PD-1 for oral cavity cancer. These oral cavity squamous cell carcinomas were HPV-negative and locally advanced. A word on this clone: The target antigen is unknown.

The V end lost 5 bases, the J end lost 1 base, and 8 bases lay between the germline ends. CDR1 SGHTA and CDR2 FQGNSA come from the germline V gene. The CDR3 is 13 residues long. Findings of the study overall: Only a few patients per response group were TCR-analyzed; validation needed. Higher pretreatment Treg/Th17 ratios tracked higher pretreatment blood clonality.

Sequenced by immunoSEQ multiplex PCR; TCRdb stores in-frame clones only, minus some. Of tens of thousands of clones listed, around 80% are singletons. Sequenced material: PBMCs, taken before nivolumab (anti-PD-1) treatment. The rearrangement links TRBV7-2 to TRBJ1-1; no clear D. This receptor was obtained from a person aged 40-85 years with oral cavity squamous cell carcinoma. Written as DNA, the CDR3 is TGTGCCAGCAGCCCAATGGGGAACACTGAAGCTTTCTTT. This codes for CASSPMGNTEAFF.